This T cell receptor beta chain was recovered during a study of cytomegalovirus exposure and HLA in healthy donors. Details on this clone: Its antigen is currently unknown.

Germline CDR1 LNHDA, CDR2 SQIVND (reference sequence). Trimming pared 3 bases from V and 9 bases from J, leaving 12 bases between. The CDR3 has 13 residues. Amplification used 60 Vbeta primers and 13 Jbeta primers. Here immunoSEQ multiplex PCR was the method, and the copy in TCRdb shows in-frame clones only, minus some. Of more than 90,000 clones in the sample, 55% to 65% are singletons; the top ten hold around 2.2%. Study findings and constraints: Presence/absence analysis assumed near-uniform sequencing depth across donors.

The sample consisted of PBMCs. The receptor was derived from a woman younger than 45 in good health and CMV-seronegative. This chain joins TRBV19 and TRBJ2-1; D is perhaps TRBD2 (5 bases). Written as DNA, the CDR3 is TGTGCCAGTAGTATCCGGGAAGGTGGTGAGCAGTTCTTC. This translates into CASSIREGGEQFF.